The 10 T cell receptor beta chains below come from one sample, sequenced in a study of cytomegalovirus exposure and HLA in healthy donors. The primer mix had 60 Vbeta and 13 Jbeta primers. TCRdb keeps only in-frame clones here, not all; method: immunoSEQ multiplex PCR. The profile shows over 150,000 clones, about 75% of them singletons. The source material was PBMCs. These receptors all come from a male donor in good health and CMV-seropositive.

The chain has TRBV27 and TRBJ2-7; D perhaps matches TRBD2 (6 bases). Trimming pared 2 bases from V and 1 base from J, leaving 12 bases between. The germline V gene encodes CDR1 MNHEY and CDR2 SMNVEV (reference sequence). The length of the CDR3 is 15 residues. CDR3 sequence (DNA): TGTGCCAGCAGTTTAGGGGCGGGGAGGTCCTACGAGCAGTACTTC. This encodes CASSLGAGRSYEQYF.

V and J are TRBV4-2 and TRBJ2-3; TRBD2 matches at 10 bases. CDR1 and CDR2 (germline): LGHNA, YNFKEQ. The CDR3 is made up of 17 amino acids. Losses at the gene ends were 2 bases for V and 2 bases for J; bases not matched to a gene: 7. CDR3 residues: CASSQTTSGVITDTQYF. In DNA form, the CDR3 reads TGTGCCAGCAGCCAAACTACTAGCGGGGTGATCACAGATACGCAGTATTTT.

The rearrangement links TRBV4-1 to TRBJ2-5, with TRBD1 matching over 7 bases. The tail of the sequence fits TRBJ2-7 better, so the J call may be wrong. This CDR3 has 16 residues. CDR1 and CDR2 from the germline V gene are MGHRA and YSYEKL. The CDR3 region has the DNA TGCGCCAGCAGCCAAGTTAGGGGGCAGGGAGTCCACGAGCAGTACTTC. Amino acid sequence: CASSQVRGQGVHEQYF.

V and J are TRBV25-1 and TRBJ2-1; the D gene is possibly TRBD2 (5 bases). Germline CDR1 is MGHDK and CDR2 is SYGVNS. The CDR3 has 15 residues. V lost 1 base to trimming and J lost 0 bases, with 7 bases between them. The CDR3 here is CASSEWRSSYNEQFF. CDR3 coding DNA: TGTGCCAGCAGTGAATGGAGGAGCTCCTACAATGAGCAGTTCTTC.

This clone was seen a handful of times. This chain uses TRBV29-1 with TRBJ1-1; weak D call: TRBD1 (6 bases). The V gene lost 2 bases and the J gene lost 2 bases, with 9 bases spanning the gap. Germline V gene data show CDR1 as SQVTM and CDR2 as ANQGSEA. The CDR3 extends over 13 amino acids. CDR3 loop: CSVERGGNTEAFF. The CDR3 DNA reads TGCAGCGTTGAAAGAGGGGGTAACACTGAAGCTTTCTTT.

The V and J genes are TRBV7-8 and TRBJ2-1; TRBD2 might be the D (5 bases). The CDR3 is made up of 13 amino acids. Per the germline V gene, CDR1 is SGHVS and CDR2 is FQNEAQ. V lost 7 bases to trimming and J lost 5 bases, with 12 bases between them. CDR3 loop: CASTGTGNNEQFF. The CDR3 DNA sequence: TGTGCCAGCACGGGAACCGGGAACAATGAGCAGTTCTTC.

The J gene is TRBJ2-3, the V gene TRBV9; 11 bases are shared with TRBD2. This CDR3 region has 18 residues. Germline-derived CDR1 and CDR2 are SGDLS and YYNGEE. The V and J ends lost 3 bases and 0 bases, in that order; junction bases with no gene match: 9. CDR3 nucleotides: TGTGCCAGCAGCGCCGGGACTAGCGGTTCAATTAGCACAGATACGCAGTATTTT. Encoded protein: CASSAGTSGSISTDTQYF.

In its sample, this clone was seen a few times. The chain uses TRBV5-1 and TRBJ1-1; D gene ambiguous. V lost 1 base and J lost 1, with 11 bases in between. The CDR3 runs to 15 residues. Germline loops: CDR1 SGHRS, CDR2 YFSETQ. In nucleotides, the CDR3 is TGCGCCAGCAGCTTGTCGGGAGTGTCGAACACTGAAGCTTTCTTT. Residues: CASSLSGVSNTEAFF.

The chain employs TRBV25-1 and TRBJ1-6; D possibly corresponds to TRBD1 (6 bases). This CDR3 has 15 residues. Germline CDR1 and CDR2: MGHDK and SYGVNS. Deletions cut 5 bases from V and 6 bases from J, with 14 bases between. CDR3 sequence (DNA): TGTGCCAGCAGTCCGCCAGGGGTTGGTAATTCACCCCTCCACTTT. As protein: CASSPPGVGNSPLHF.

This clone was found once. The CDR3 sequence: CSVLGETGELFF. In DNA, the CDR3 is TGCAGCGTTCTCGGGGAAACCGGGGAGCTGTTTTTT. V gene TRBV29-1 combines with J gene TRBJ2-2; possibly TRBD2 for D (5 bases). The CDR3 is 12 residues long. V was clipped by 5 bases and J by 5 bases, with 9 bases between them. Looked up from germline, CDR1 is SQVTM and CDR2 is ANQGSEA.